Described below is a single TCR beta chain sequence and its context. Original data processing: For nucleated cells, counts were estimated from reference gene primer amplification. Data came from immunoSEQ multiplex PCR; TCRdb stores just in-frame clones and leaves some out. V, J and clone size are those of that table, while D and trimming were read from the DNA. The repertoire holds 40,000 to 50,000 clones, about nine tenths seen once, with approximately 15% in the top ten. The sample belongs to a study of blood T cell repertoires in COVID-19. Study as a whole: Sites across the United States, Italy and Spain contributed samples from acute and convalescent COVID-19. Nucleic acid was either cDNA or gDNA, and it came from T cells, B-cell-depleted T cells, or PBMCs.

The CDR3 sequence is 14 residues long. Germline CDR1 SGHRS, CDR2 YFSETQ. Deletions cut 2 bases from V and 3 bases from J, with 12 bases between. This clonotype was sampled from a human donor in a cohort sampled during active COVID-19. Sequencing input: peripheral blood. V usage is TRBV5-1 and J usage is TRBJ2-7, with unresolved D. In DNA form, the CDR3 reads TGCGCCAGCAGCTTCCGAGGCTCTGGCTACGAGCAGTACTTC. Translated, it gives CASSFRGSGYEQYF.